The 14 T cell receptor beta chains in this list originate from one sample, sequenced in a study of shared clonotypes between healthy human individuals. Naivety among CD8 cells was defined by CD45RO negativity and positive CCR7 selection, thereby excluding terminally differentiated effector memory CD45RA+ cells. TCRdb's table, derived via immunoSEQ multiplex PCR, lists solely in-frame clones and lacks some. The sample contains about 2.1 million clones, 90% to 95% of which appear only once. Sequencing was done on a sample of naive CD8+ T cells from PBMCs. Source of these receptors: a man aged 18 to 35 in good health. Some clones in this sample may be carry-over from other donors' samples.

The V gene is TRBV2, the J gene TRBJ2-7; D gene unclear. This CDR3 has 13 amino acids. The germline V and J ends were trimmed by 6 bases and 3 bases, with 12 bases remaining between them. CDR1 SNHLY and CDR2 FYNNEI come from the germline V gene. CDR3 region: CASSPPYLYEQYF. In nucleotides, the CDR3 is TGTGCCAGCAGCCCCCCCTACCTCTACGAGCAGTACTTC.

The CDR3 spells CASSLGLANYEQYF. In DNA form, the CDR3 reads TGTGCCAGCAGCCTGGGACTAGCTAACTACGAGCAGTACTTC. This chain uses TRBV14 with TRBJ2-7; 9 nucleotides align to TRBD2. The junction had 4 bases not matched to a gene; V was cut back by 4 bases and J by 3 bases. Germline lookup yields CDR1 SGHDN and CDR2 FVKESK. The CDR3 has 14 amino acids.

DNA for the CDR3: TGTGCCAGCAGTCTATTGGTCGGACAGGGCACCGGGGAGCTGTTTTTT. It yields the protein CASSLLVGQGTGELFF. The chain is built from TRBV27 and TRBJ2-2, with TRBD1 matching over 8 bases. Germline assignment: CDR1 MNHEY and CDR2 SMNVEV (reference sequence). After removal of 5 bases from V and 4 bases from J, the junction contained 9 bases not matched to a gene. CDR3 length: 16 residues.

This clone has a single count. This rearrangement joins TRBV15 to TRBJ2-7; TRBD1 or TRBD2 may be the D gene (5 bases each). Between the trimmed V and J ends, which lost 0 bases and 6 bases, there was a span of 15 bases. Germline V gene sequence: CDR1 LNHNV, CDR2 YYDKDF (reference sequence). This CDR3 region has 15 residues. CDR3 coding DNA: TGTGCCACCAGCAGAGAAAAGGGTCTGGGGGTCGAGCAGTACTTC. Amino acids: CATSREKGLGVEQYF.

J is TRBJ2-7 and V is TRBV27; a possible D gene is TRBD2 (6 bases). The CDR3 extends over 18 amino acids. Trimming stripped 0 bases from V and 6 bases from J, with 24 bases between. Germline V gene lookup returns CDR1 MNHEY and CDR2 SMNVEV (reference sequence). The CDR3: CASSLSWGDSTHLTEQYF. CDR3 sequence (DNA): TGTGCCAGCAGTTTATCGTGGGGGGACTCTACACACCTCACCGAGCAGTACTTC.

The chain couples TRBV7-9 to TRBJ2-7; TRBD2 aligns across 9 bases. Trimming took 2 bases from V and 2 from J; bases not matched to a gene: 7. This CDR3 contains 16 residues. Germline CDR1 SEHNR, CDR2 FQNEAQ (reference sequence). CDR3 nucleotides: TGTGCCAGCAGCTTATCCGGCGGGAGGGGAACCTACGAGCAGTACTTC. Translated: CASSLSGGRGTYEQYF.

In nucleotides, the CDR3 is TGTGCCAGCAGCTTAGGATTAGGGGTCTCTGGGGCCAACGTCCTGACTTTC. It specifies CASSLGLGVSGANVLTF. V gene TRBV13 combines with J gene TRBJ2-6; tentative D call: TRBD1 (5 bases). V lost 0 bases to trimming and J lost 0 bases, with 9 bases between them. This CDR3 contains 17 residues. Germline values: CDR1 PRHDT, CDR2 FYEKMQ (reference sequence).

Concerning this clone itself: A much larger clone is a single base away; this may be a read error. This sequence joins TRBV5-6 and TRBJ1-1; D unclear. This CDR3 comprises 12 residues. Germline V lookup: CDR1 SGHDT, CDR2 YYEEEE. Deletions cut 5 bases from V and 0 bases from J, with 5 bases between. CDR3 protein: CASRALNTEAFF. CDR3 bases: TGTGCCAGCAGGGCCCTGAACACTGAAGCTTTCTTT.

On this clone itself: Other DNA sequences in the same sample also yield this CDR3. The rearrangement uses TRBV9 and TRBJ2-3; no definite D call. V lost 3 bases and J lost 3, with 2 bases in between. Per the germline V gene, CDR1 is SGDLS and CDR2 is YYNGEE. CDR3 length: 11 residues. This CDR3 reads CASSATDTQYF. The CDR3 nucleotides read TGTGCCAGCAGCGCTACAGATACGCAGTATTTT.

The genes are TRBV5-1 and TRBJ1-1, with 8 bases lining up with TRBD1. Per the germline V gene, CDR1 is SGHRS and CDR2 is YFSETQ. The CDR3 spans 16 residues. The trim removed 1 base at V and 1 base at J, leaving 6 bases unmatched. The CDR3 here is CASSLKGTGGNTEAFF. CDR3 DNA sequence: TGCGCCAGCAGCTTGAAGGGGACAGGAGGGAACACTGAAGCTTTCTTT.

The chain joins TRBV19 to TRBJ2-3, with a tentative D call TRBD2 (5 bases). Trimming stripped 6 bases from V and 5 bases from J, with 12 bases between. The CDR3 is 13 amino acids. Germline lookup yields CDR1 LNHDA and CDR2 SQIVND (reference sequence). The CDR3, as DNA: TGTGCCAGTAGATATGCGAGGGAAGATACGCAGTATTTT. This codes for CASRYAREDTQYF. Together with reference TRBV19 and TRBJ2-3, the CDR3 gives the full variable domain: DGGITQSPKYLFRKEGQNVTLSCEQNLNHDAMYWYRQDPGQGLRLIYYSQIVNDFQKGDIAEGYSVSREKKESFPLTVTSAQKNPTAFYLCASRYAREDTQYFGPGTRLTVL.

A single count supports this clone. This rearrangement joins TRBV19 to TRBJ1-2; possible D gene TRBD1, 5 bases. The V end lost 0 bases, the J end lost 4 bases, and 15 bases lay between the germline ends. The CDR3 consists of 16 residues. Germline CDR1 reads LNHDA; CDR2 reads SQIVND (reference sequence). In DNA form, the CDR3 reads TGTGCCAGTAGTATAGATCTTGAGACAGACATCTATGGCTACACCTTC. Translated: CASSIDLETDIYGYTF. Based on the CDR3 plus reference TRBV19 and TRBJ1-2, the full variable domain is DGGITQSPKYLFRKEGQNVTLSCEQNLNHDAMYWYRQDPGQGLRLIYYSQIVNDFQKGDIAEGYSVSREKKESFPLTVTSAQKNPTAFYLCASSIDLETDIYGYTFGSGTRLTVV.

Points on this clone: Other DNA sequences in the sample encode the same CDR3. V and J are TRBV5-1 and TRBJ1-1; 11 bases fit TRBD1. CDR1 is SGHRS, CDR2 YFSETQ, per germline. The CDR3 covers 16 residues. The junction had 3 bases not matched to a gene; V was cut back by 2 bases and J by 0 bases. The CDR3 DNA is TGCGCCAGCAGCTTCGGACAGGGGGCCTTGAACACTGAAGCTTTCTTT. Translating it yields CASSFGQGALNTEAFF.

CDR3 region: CASSLGTSGRHGELFF. As DNA, the CDR3 is TGTGCCAGCAGCTTAGGGACTAGCGGGAGACACGGGGAGCTGTTTTTT. This chain joins TRBV7-9 and TRBJ2-2; TRBD2 matches 13 bases. The CDR3 loop spans 16 amino acids. Germline V gives CDR1 SEHNR, CDR2 FQNEAQ (reference sequence). With 1 base clipped from V and 7 bases from J, the junction kept 3 bases outside the gene matches.